This T cell receptor beta chain came from a study of T cells in Graves' hyperthyroidism and ophthalmopathy. Study-level findings and limits: Researchers found most expanded thyroid clonotypes above 0.001 in blood as well. Ophthalmopathy got predicted by the model a median around six months before its onset.

The germline CDR1 and CDR2 sequences are MGHDK and SYGVNS. The CDR3 is 19 amino acids. Trimming cost V 4 bases and J 0 bases, with 22 bases left between them. Amplified regions were TCR beta CDR3 sequences from RNA transcripts. The TCR CDR3 first-round RT-PCR relied on the HTBI primer set. One entry per CDR3 protein results from TCRdb running MiXCR on the multiplex PCR reads. The table has hundreds of thousands of distinct CDR3 sequences, 13% to 15% seen once. Notes on this clonotype: The antigen is not known.

When ophthalmopathy did not progress within 18 months, Graves' hyperthyroidism was considered stable. Based on clinical symptoms, serum thyroxine and TRAb, thyroid ultrasound and orbital computed tomography, diagnoses were reached. The clonotype originates from a woman younger than 35 with Graves' hyperthyroidism. Sequenced input: blood. The rearrangement joins TRBV25-1 to TRBJ2-1; tentative D call: TRBD1 (6 bases). The CDR3 bases are TGTGCCAGCAGTGCCGATCCGGGACACCTAACAAACTCCTACAATGAGCAGTTCTTC. Translating it yields CASSADPGHLTNSYNEQFF.